Presented here are 26 T cell receptor beta chains from one specimen sequenced in a study of identical twins. TCRdb recomputed calls from the 5' RACE reads with MiXCR, one row per CDR3 protein. Here the sample spans about 690,000 distinct CDR3 sequences, around 6% being singletons. Sequences were obtained from naive T cells sorted from blood. The receptor set was obtained from a man aged 18 to 29 in good health.

This clonotype was recorded a few times. The V and J genes are TRBV4-3 and TRBJ2-7; 7 positions match TRBD1. Per germline, CDR1 LGHNA and CDR2 YSLEER. With V trimmed by 0 bases and J by 4 bases, 9 bases remained unmatched. The CDR3 totals 16 residues. The CDR3 loop reads CASSQELGGAGYEQYF. The CDR3 nucleotides are TGCGCCAGCAGCCAAGAGCTAGGGGGCGCGGGTTACGAGCAGTACTTC.

This clonotype was detected a few times. The chain has TRBV6-1 and TRBJ2-7, with 8 bases identical to TRBD1. Germline V gene data show CDR1 as MNHNS and CDR2 as SASEGT. The CDR3 consists of 15 residues. J lost 0 bases, V lost 6 bases, and 7 bases had no gene match. The CDR3 here is CASRPTGASSYEQYV. CDR3 nucleotides: TGTGCCAGCAGACCGACAGGGGCGAGCTCCTACGAGCAGTACGTC.

V is TRBV10-2 and J is TRBJ2-1; TRBD1 is a possible D gene (6 bases). V was trimmed by 2 bases and J by 15 bases, leaving 17 bases between them. Germline V CDR1 and CDR2: WSHSY, SAAADI. The CDR3 sequence is 13 residues long. The CDR3 DNA is TGCGCCAGCAGTGAGCTGCAGGGGAGCGGTACGTTCTTC. It specifies CASSELQGSGTFF.

The chain uses TRBV7-3 and TRBJ1-3, with unresolved D. The CDR3 sequence is 14 residues long. V lost 5 bases and J 9 bases, leaving 17 bases between the germline ends. The germline V gene has CDR1 SGHTA and CDR2 FQGTGA. Here the CDR3 DNA reads TGTGCCAGCAGCCCAAAATCGGACGGGCCCACCATATATTTT. As protein: CASSPKSDGPTIYF.

This clonotype was detected many times. The V gene is TRBV28, the J gene TRBJ1-6, with 9 bases identical to TRBD1. The trim removed 6 bases at V and 8 bases at J, leaving 5 bases unmatched. Germline CDR1 is MDHEN and CDR2 is SYDVKM. This CDR3 has 14 residues. CDR3 in amino acids: CASSYRGRDSPLHF. The DNA of the CDR3 is TGTGCCAGCAGCTACAGGGGGCGAGATTCACCCCTCCACTTT.

The V and J genes are TRBV21-1 and TRBJ1-1. TRBV21-1 is a listed pseudogene. CDR3 size: 14 residues. The CDR3 loop is CASSKRRANTEAFF. In DNA, the CDR3 is TGTGCCAGCAGCAAACGGCGGGCGAACACTGAAGCTTTCTTT.

The gene calls are TRBV20-1 and TRBJ2-1, with D unclear. Trimming removed 5 bases from V and 5 bases from J, with 10 bases in between. Germline V gives CDR1 DFQATT, CDR2 SNEGSKA (reference sequence). CDR3 length equals 12 residues. This CDR3 reads CSASRTNNEQFF. In DNA, the CDR3 is TGCAGTGCTTCCAGGACCAACAATGAGCAGTTCTTC.

This clonotype was observed many times. The chain is built from TRBV6-1 and TRBJ1-5; the D gene is possibly TRBD1 (6 bases). V lost 2 bases, J lost 2 bases, and 10 bases lay in between. This CDR3 is built from 15 residues. Germline lookup yields CDR1 MNHNS and CDR2 SASEGT. The CDR3 loop reads CASSERGGGNQPQHF. CDR3 sequence (DNA): TGTGCCAGCAGTGAACGGGGGGGCGGCAATCAGCCCCAGCATTTT.

This clonotype has just a few counts. J is TRBJ2-2 and V is TRBV7-9, with D uncertain. V dropped 8 bases and J dropped 4 bases, with 17 bases sitting between them. The CDR3 runs 15 residues. Germline lookup yields CDR1 SEHNR and CDR2 FQNEAQ (reference sequence). CDR3: CASEDDGTPTGELFF. Written as DNA, the CDR3 is TGTGCCAGCGAGGACGACGGAACCCCCACCGGGGAGCTGTTTTTT.

This clonotype came up a few times. This sequence joins TRBV7-2 and TRBJ1-1; the D is unclear. CDR1 is SGHTA and CDR2 is FQGNSA in the germline V gene. Trimming left V 5 bases short and J 0 bases short, with 10 bases between. The CDR3 extends over 14 amino acids. The CDR3 protein is CASSAPVVNTEAFF. CDR3 coding DNA: TGTGCCAGCAGCGCCCCAGTTGTGAACACTGAAGCTTTCTTT.

This clonotype has just a few counts. The V call is TRBV7-3, the J call TRBJ1-3, with D hard to call. CDR3 length: 13 amino acids. From germline, CDR1 is SGHTA and CDR2 FQGTGA. The ends were cut back, 2 bases at V and 4 bases at J, with 6 bases in the middle. The CDR3 protein is CASSLSYGNTIYF. CDR3 in DNA: TGTGCCAGCAGCTTATCTTACGGAAACACCATATATTTT.

The chain uses TRBV2 and TRBJ2-7; no clear D gene. This CDR3 is 12 amino acids long. Trimming stripped 4 bases from V and 3 bases from J, with 7 bases between. Germline CDR1 and CDR2: SNHLY and FYNNEI. This CDR3 is CASSVSLYEQYV. Here the CDR3 DNA reads TGTGCCAGCAGTGTATCGCTCTACGAGCAGTACGTC.

The genes are TRBV2 and TRBJ2-1, with D unresolved. With 8 bases removed from V and 9 bases from J, the gap between germline ends came to 14 bases. The CDR3 extends over 12 amino acids. In germline, CDR1 is SNHLY, CDR2 FYNNEI. CDR3 nucleotides: TGTGCCAGCCCCGATCGGGCGAGTGAGCAGTTCTTC. It encodes CASPDRASEQFF.

This clonotype was seen many times. The V and J genes are TRBV10-3 and TRBJ1-3; 9 bases align to TRBD1. V lost 5 bases to trimming and J lost 2 bases; unmatched junction nucleotides: 7. The CDR3 sequence is 16 residues long. In germline, CDR1 is ENHRY, CDR2 SYGVKD. Here the CDR3 reads CAISPGTGKAGNTIYF. CDR3 coding DNA: TGTGCCATCAGTCCGGGGACAGGGAAAGCTGGAAACACCATATATTTT.

This clonotype was observed a handful of times. This chain links TRBV6-2 or TRBV6-3 with TRBJ2-5; D call uncertain. The ends were cut back, 2 bases at V and 5 bases at J, with 12 bases in the middle. This CDR3 spans 14 amino acids. The germline gives CDR1 MNHEY, CDR2 SVGEGT. DNA of the CDR3: TGTGCCAGCAGTTACGCCGGGTCGTACGAGACCCAGTACTTC. Translation gives CASSYAGSYETQYF.

The chain is built from TRBV28 and TRBJ2-1, with TRBD2 identical over 9 bases. The junction had 20 bases not matched to a gene; V was cut back by 3 bases and J by 2 bases. This CDR3 is 21 amino acids long. Germline V gene lookup returns CDR1 MDHEN and CDR2 SYDVKM. The CDR3 bases are TGTGCCAGCAGTTTGCTGGCGGGAGGGCGGTCGCCACGGGAAGCCTACAATGAGCAGTTCTTC. Protein sequence: CASSLLAGGRSPREAYNEQFF.

This clonotype was recorded many times. The rearrangement links TRBV29-1 to TRBJ2-3; 8 bases match TRBD1. Germline V gene lookup returns CDR1 SQVTM and CDR2 ANQGSEA. The CDR3 is 13 amino acids. Trimming at V came to 7 bases and at J to 0 bases, leaving 3 bases not matched to a gene. The DNA of the CDR3 is TGCAGCGCGGGACAGGCGAGCACAGATACGCAGTATTTT. Protein product: CSAGQASTDTQYF.

The chain joins TRBV12-3 or TRBV12-4 to TRBJ2-5; D is unclear. The CDR3 is 18 amino acids. With 3 bases removed from V and 1 base from J, the gap between germline ends came to 21 bases. The CDR3: CASSFLGSGSQIQETQYF. CDR3 nucleotides: TGTGCCAGCAGTTTCCTTGGTTCAGGATCACAGATCCAAGAGACCCAGTACTTC.

This clonotype was detected many times. This sequence joins TRBV20-1 and TRBJ2-7, with 7 bases identical to TRBD2. This CDR3 comprises 13 residues. CDR1 is DFQATT, CDR2 SNEGSKA, per germline (reference sequence). With V trimmed by 4 bases and J by 2 bases, 5 bases remained unmatched. The chain's CDR3 is CSAKRGSAYEQYF. As DNA, the CDR3 is TGCAGTGCTAAGCGCGGGAGTGCCTACGAGCAGTACTTC.

At least ten counts were recorded for this clonotype. The gene calls are TRBV2 and TRBJ2-6, with D unresolved. Trimming stripped 8 bases from V and 1 base from J, with 6 bases between. The CDR3 is made up of 13 amino acids. Germline V gene lookup returns CDR1 SNHLY and CDR2 FYNNEI. The CDR3, as DNA: TGTGCCAGCCGGGTGTCTGGGGCCAACGTCCTGACTTTC. The encoded protein is CASRVSGANVLTF.

This sequence joins TRBV3-1 and TRBJ2-1; 15 bases fit TRBD2. Germline-derived CDR1 and CDR2 are LGHDT and YNNKEL (reference sequence). V gave up 4 bases and J gave up 0 bases; unmatched junction bases: 13. This CDR3 is built from 21 residues. The DNA of the CDR3 is TGTGCCAGCAGCCGACTAGACGGACTAGCGGGAGGGCCCAGCTCCTACAATGAGCAGTTCTTC. It specifies CASSRLDGLAGGPSSYNEQFF.

The chain couples TRBV28 to TRBJ2-2; 7 bases are shared with TRBD1. CDR3 length: 18 residues. V lost 6 bases, J lost 2 bases, and 15 bases stayed unmatched. Per the germline V gene, CDR1 is MDHEN and CDR2 is SYDVKM. CDR3 loop: CASSSDLGRDRNTGELFF. For the CDR3, the DNA is TGTGCCAGCAGCTCAGACCTTGGAAGGGACAGAAACACCGGGGAGCTGTTTTTT.

The sample holds many counts of this clonotype. The chain links TRBV4-2 to TRBJ2-1, with 8 bases identical to TRBD2. The CDR3 is 14 residues long. With V trimmed by 4 bases and J by 5 bases, 4 bases remained unmatched. CDR1 is LGHNA, CDR2 YNFKEQ, per germline. The CDR3 reads CASSPAGGNNEQFF. The CDR3 coding sequence is TGTGCCAGCAGCCCCGCGGGAGGTAACAATGAGCAGTTCTTC.

This clonotype was counted many times. The chain couples TRBV24-1 to TRBJ2-1; 8 nucleotides match TRBD2. The V gene end was trimmed by 7 bases and the J gene end by 8 bases; junction bases not matched to a gene: 12. Germline values: CDR1 KGHDR, CDR2 SFDVKD. The CDR3 is 15 amino acids. The CDR3 spells CATREGTSSIHEQFF. Here the CDR3 DNA reads TGTGCCACCAGAGAAGGGACTAGTTCTATCCATGAGCAGTTCTTC.

The table lists this clonotype with a few counts. The chain employs TRBV20-1 and TRBJ1-5, with D tentatively TRBD1 (5 bases). Germline-derived CDR1 and CDR2 are DFQATT and SNEGSKA (reference sequence). V lost 4 bases, J lost 6 bases, and 13 bases lay in between. This CDR3 is 13 amino acids long. CDR3 protein: CSATKTVGQPQHF. As DNA, the CDR3 is TGCAGTGCTACAAAGACAGTAGGTCAGCCCCAGCATTTT.

This clonotype occurred a few times. The chain joins TRBV12-3 or TRBV12-4 to TRBJ2-2; D may be TRBD1 (6 bases). The CDR3 is made up of 15 amino acids. Trimming pared 6 bases from V and 6 bases from J, leaving 17 bases between. Here the CDR3 DNA reads TGTGCCAGCAGAGGGACAAGGAGATTTCCCGGGGAGCTGTTTTTT. The encoded protein is CASRGTRRFPGELFF.